This T cell receptor (beta chain) originates from a study of blood T cell repertoires in COVID-19. Study at large: The United States, Italy and Spain were the sources of the acute and convalescent COVID-19 samples.

Trimming left V 0 bases short and J 6 bases short, with 14 bases between. CDR1 and CDR2 (germline): SEHNR, FQNEAQ (reference sequence). The CDR3 has 15 residues. This clone appeared a single time. The assay was immunoSEQ multiplex PCR, and TCRdb's table has in-frame clones only and misses some. The profile shows roughly 250,000 clones, around 88% of them singletons. Cohort 3 recovered donors had two negative PCRs, clearance, or symptom resolution. The sequencing input was PBMCs or T cells enriched from blood (not recorded which). The V gene is TRBV7-9, the J gene TRBJ1-2; possibly TRBD1 for D (6 bases). This receptor was identified in a man aged 40-50 years who had recovered from COVID-19. CDR3 protein: CASSLAYARGHGYTF. In DNA, the CDR3 is TGTGCCAGCAGCTTAGCGTATGCCAGGGGCCATGGCTACACCTTC. The complete variable domain, with remaining parts taken from reference TRBV7-9 and TRBJ1-2, reads DTGVSQNPRHKITKRGQNVTFRCDPISEHNRLYWYRQTLGQGPEFLTYFQNEAQLEKSRLLSDRFSAERPKGSFSTLEIQRTEQGDSAMYLCASSLAYARGHGYTFGSGTRLTVV.